These 29 T cell receptor beta chains originate from one sample sequenced in a study of T-cell reconstitution after alpha-beta-depleted transplantation in children. Preparation of the TCRbeta library was carried out with unique molecular identifiers. TCRdb recomputed calls from the PCR reads with MiXCR, one row per CDR3 protein. The sample comprises approximately 250,000 distinct CDR3 sequences, 9.7% of which are singletons, and about 5% rests with the top ten. The sequencing used PBMCs from the stem cell graft donor, collected from the stem cell graft. The origin of the receptors is a human donor who donated a stem cell graft to a child with SCID.

This clonotype appeared many times. CDR3 sequence (DNA): TGCGCCAGCCGGGTTCCGGGGGGAGATACGCAGTATTTT. Amino acid sequence: CASRVPGGDTQYF. The chain combines TRBV5-1 with TRBJ2-3; 7 bases agree with TRBD2. The CDR3 runs 13 residues. The trim removed 7 bases at V and 5 bases at J, leaving 7 bases unmatched. Germline CDR1 SGHRS, CDR2 YFSETQ.

This clonotype was seen at least ten times. The V call is TRBV27, the J call TRBJ2-3; weak D call: TRBD2 (7 bases). Looked up from germline, CDR1 is MNHEY and CDR2 is SMNVEV (reference sequence). The ends were cut back, 6 bases at V and 4 bases at J, with 17 bases in the middle. This CDR3 comprises 15 residues. As DNA, the CDR3 is TGTGCCAGCAGGCGGTGGGGGGGGGCCGCAGATACGCAGTATTTT. Translation gives CASRRWGGAADTQYF.

Ten or more counts support this clonotype. The junction and the germline gene differ at one end; a read error may be behind it. Here the CDR3 reads CASRLEAGSYEQYF. In DNA, the CDR3 is TGCGCCAGCAGGTTGGAAGCGGGGTCTTACGAGCAGTACTTC. The chain is built from TRBV5-1 and TRBJ2-7; 7 bases fit TRBD2. Germline CDR1 and CDR2: SGHRS and YFSETQ. This CDR3 contains 14 residues.

The chain has TRBV7-9 and TRBJ2-3; 11 nucleotides match TRBD2. The CDR3 has 17 amino acids. Germline assignment: CDR1 SEHNR and CDR2 FQNEAQ (reference sequence). V gave up 5 bases and J gave up 5 bases; unmatched junction bases: 12. This chain's CDR3 is CASSTGLAVLVVDTQYF. In nucleotides, the CDR3 is TGTGCCAGCAGCACGGGACTAGCGGTCCTAGTGGTAGATACGCAGTATTTT.

This clonotype was recorded many times. The chain joins TRBV11-2 to TRBJ1-4, with D possibly matching TRBD1 (5 bases). Trimming cost V 5 bases and J 1 base, with 17 bases left between them. Germline CDR1 reads SGHAT; CDR2 reads FQNNGV. This CDR3 is built from 17 residues. The CDR3 sequence is CASSPQGAGITNEKLFF. The CDR3 nucleotides read TGTGCCAGCAGCCCCCAAGGGGCAGGGATAACTAATGAAAAACTGTTTTTT.

This clonotype was observed at least ten times. This chain joins TRBV5-1 and TRBJ1-1, with TRBD1 as a possible D gene (5 bases). The V end was cut by 4 bases, the J end by 12 bases, with 16 bases between. Germline V lookup: CDR1 SGHRS, CDR2 YFSETQ. The CDR3 is made up of 12 amino acids. CDR3 region: CASSRRAGLPFF. For the CDR3, the DNA is TGCGCCAGCAGCCGAAGGGCAGGGCTGCCTTTCTTT.

This clonotype was recorded many times. This sequence joins TRBV4-3 and TRBJ2-3; TRBD2 matches at 7 bases. CDR3 length equals 18 residues. Germline values: CDR1 LGHNA, CDR2 YSLEER. V shed 0 bases, J shed 4 bases, and the junction held 13 bases outside the gene matches. The CDR3 sequence is CASSQEATLGRGADTQYF. As DNA, the CDR3 is TGCGCCAGCAGCCAAGAAGCAACCCTTGGACGGGGGGCAGATACGCAGTATTTT.

This clonotype came up many times. The CDR3 loop is CASSPTPRGTEAFF. The CDR3 nucleotides read TGTGCCAGCAGCCCTACTCCCAGGGGCACTGAAGCTTTCTTT. The gene calls are TRBV7-8 and TRBJ1-1, with D possibly TRBD1 on 6 matching bases. The CDR3 has 14 amino acids. Germline V gene lookup returns CDR1 SGHVS and CDR2 FQNEAQ. V was cut by 5 bases and J by 4 bases, with 14 bases left in between.

This clonotype came up many times. The gene calls are TRBV10-3 and TRBJ1-5, with D unclear. Germline-derived CDR1 and CDR2 are ENHRY and SYGVKD. V lost 3 bases, J lost 3 bases, and 6 bases lay in between. The CDR3 loop spans 13 amino acids. CDR3 region: CAISEGNNQPQHF. In nucleotides, the CDR3 is TGTGCCATCAGTGAAGGGAACAATCAGCCCCAGCATTTT.

This clonotype was recorded at least ten times. The chain recombines TRBV29-1 with TRBJ1-2, with 7 bases that match TRBD1. The CDR3 loop spans 14 amino acids. V shed 1 base and J 7 bases; nucleotides not matched to a gene: 9. Germline V gene lookup returns CDR1 SQVTM and CDR2 ANQGSEA. The CDR3 protein is CSVEGDAGGGGYTF. In nucleotides, the CDR3 is TGCAGCGTTGAAGGTGATGCAGGGGGAGGTGGCTACACCTTC.

The sample holds many counts of this clonotype. The CDR3: CSAAGPLNTEAFF. The CDR3 bases are TGCAGTGCGGCCGGGCCCTTGAACACTGAAGCTTTCTTT. J is TRBJ1-1 and V is TRBV20-1; no reliable D call. Germline V gives CDR1 DFQATT, CDR2 SNEGSKA (reference sequence). The CDR3 runs to 13 residues. With 6 bases removed from V and 0 bases from J, the gap between germline ends came to 11 bases.

At least ten counts were recorded for this clonotype. J is TRBJ2-2 and V is TRBV7-6, with 9 positions matching TRBD1. The CDR3 sequence is 15 residues long. Trimming at V came to 0 bases and at J to 12 bases, leaving 8 bases not matched to a gene. Germline V gives CDR1 SGHVS, CDR2 FNYEAQ. Here the CDR3 DNA reads TGTGCCAGCAGCTTAGCCGAACAGGGGGCGAGGCAGCTGTTTTTT. Its translation is CASSLAEQGARQLFF.

This clonotype was detected only a few times. CDR3 bases: TGTGCCAGCTCACCACAGGGGCAAGCCGATCAGCCCCAGCATTTT. Encoded protein: CASSPQGQADQPQHF. The chain joins TRBV18 to TRBJ1-5; tentatively, D is TRBD1 (5 bases). CDR1 KGHSH and CDR2 LQKENI come from the germline V gene. Deletions cut 1 base from V and 5 bases from J, with 12 bases between. This CDR3 has 15 amino acids. Supplemented by reference TRBV18 and TRBJ1-5, the full variable domain reads NAGVMQNPRHLVRRRGQEARLRCSPMKGHSHVYWYRQLPEEGLKFMVYLQKENIIDESGMPKERFSAEFPKEGPSILRIQQVVRGDSAAYFCASSPQGQADQPQHFGDGTRLSIL.

This clonotype was recorded many times. This chain uses TRBV24-1 with TRBJ2-3; TRBD2 aligns across 8 bases. The germline V gene encodes CDR1 KGHDR and CDR2 SFDVKD. The CDR3 covers 15 residues. V dropped 2 bases and J dropped 5; count of bases not matched to a gene: 5. For the CDR3, the DNA is TGTGCCACCAGTGATTGGGGACTAGTGAGAGATACGCAGTATTTT. Amino acids: CATSDWGLVRDTQYF.

This clonotype was observed at least ten times. The V call is TRBV14, the J call TRBJ2-7; weak D call: TRBD1 (5 bases). Germline values: CDR1 SGHDN, CDR2 FVKESK. V lost 1 base to trimming and J lost 5 bases, with 15 bases between them. This CDR3 is 15 amino acids long. CDR3 in amino acids: CASSQGIQGWNEQYF. CDR3 sequence (DNA): TGTGCCAGCAGCCAAGGGATCCAGGGTTGGAACGAGCAGTACTTC.

This clonotype showed up just once. A much larger clonotype is one base distant, so this may be a read error. The rearrangement links TRBV15 to TRBJ1-2; unclear D gene. Germline assignment: CDR1 LNHNV and CDR2 YYDKDF (reference sequence). The CDR3 is 12 residues long. The CDR3 DNA sequence: TGTGTCACCAGCGACTATGAGGACGGCTACACCTTC. Protein sequence: CVTSDYEDGYTF.

This clonotype was seen at least ten times. The chain couples TRBV9 to TRBJ2-3; D unclear. V shed 4 bases and J shed 0 bases, with 12 bases lying between them. The CDR3 runs 15 residues. Germline V gene lookup returns CDR1 SGDLS and CDR2 YYNGEE. CDR3 in amino acids: CASSTWPSSTDTQYF. CDR3 coding DNA: TGTGCCAGCAGCACCTGGCCGTCTAGCACAGATACGCAGTATTTT.

This clonotype was seen many times. This sequence joins TRBV3-1 and TRBJ1-1; 8 nucleotides align to TRBD1. The length of the CDR3 is 16 residues. Germline V gene lookup returns CDR1 LGHDT and CDR2 YNNKEL (reference sequence). J gave up 4 bases and V 2 bases, and 9 bases lay outside the gene matches. CDR3: CASSQNSRGRGTEAFF. CDR3 nucleotides: TGTGCCAGCAGCCAAAATTCCAGGGGGCGCGGCACTGAAGCTTTCTTT.

In this sample, this clonotype turned up many times. The J gene is TRBJ2-2, the V gene TRBV18; D is uncertain. V was cut by 5 bases and J by 6 bases, with 4 bases left in between. Looked up from germline, CDR1 is KGHSH and CDR2 is LQKENI. The CDR3 contains 11 residues. The CDR3 region is CASSDAGELFF. DNA of the CDR3: TGTGCCAGCTCAGACGCCGGGGAGCTGTTTTTT.

The V gene is TRBV11-1, the J gene TRBJ2-7; D is possibly TRBD1 or TRBD2 (5 bases each). CDR1 and CDR2 (germline): SGHAT, FQDESV (reference sequence). The CDR3 contains 17 residues. The germline V and J ends were trimmed by 4 bases and 1 base, with 20 bases remaining between them. CDR3 sequence: CASSSGTARKNSYEQYF. The CDR3 region has the DNA TGTGCCAGCAGCTCCGGGACCGCCCGAAAGAATTCCTACGAGCAGTACTTC.

This clonotype turned up a few times. The V gene is TRBV6-1, the J gene TRBJ1-2, with unresolved D. The germline gives CDR1 MNHNS, CDR2 SASEGT. The CDR3 has 15 amino acids. V was cut by 5 bases and J by 6 bases, with 19 bases left in between. CDR3 sequence: CASSREGGFPDGYTF. The CDR3 DNA reads TGTGCCAGCAGTAGGGAAGGTGGTTTTCCTGATGGCTACACCTTC.

This clonotype was detected ten times or more. CDR3 nucleotide sequence: TGTGCCAGCAGTCCCCACGAACAGGGGTATCAGCCCCAGCATTTT. Encoded protein: CASSPHEQGYQPQHF. V and J are TRBV12-3 or TRBV12-4 and TRBJ1-5; 7 nucleotides align to TRBD1. The J segment lost 5 bases and the V segment lost 5 bases, leaving 9 bases of the junction unmatched. This CDR3 is 15 amino acids long.

This clonotype was seen at least ten times. The gene calls are TRBV24-1 and TRBJ2-3; 8 nucleotides agree with TRBD1. CDR1 and CDR2 (germline): KGHDR, SFDVKD. V lost 7 bases, J lost 3 bases, and 2 bases stayed unmatched. This CDR3 is built from 13 residues. The CDR3 coding sequence is TGTGCCACCAGGGACAGGGTAACAGATACGCAGTATTTT. Residues: CATRDRVTDTQYF.

The sample holds many counts of this clonotype. The chain is built from TRBV7-2 and TRBJ1-1, with 9 nucleotides matching TRBD1. The germline V gene encodes CDR1 SGHTA and CDR2 FQGNSA. J was trimmed by 4 bases and V by 5 bases; bases with no gene match: 5. The length of the CDR3 is 14 residues. The CDR3 here is CASSPRQGVTEAFF. The CDR3 region has the DNA TGTGCCAGCAGCCCGCGACAGGGGGTCACTGAAGCTTTCTTT.

This clonotype was observed many times. This chain links TRBV10-3 with TRBJ1-2; 10 bases are shared with TRBD1. Germline-derived CDR1 and CDR2 are ENHRY and SYGVKD. The V and J ends lost 5 bases and 7 bases, in that order; junction bases with no gene match: 10. The CDR3 is made up of 15 amino acids. CDR3 DNA sequence: TGTGCCATCAGTCAGATGGCGACAGGGGGCATTGGCTACACCTTC. Encoded protein: CAISQMATGGIGYTF.

This clonotype was observed many times. V gene TRBV6-5 combines with J gene TRBJ1-2; D possibly corresponds to TRBD1 (5 bases). Germline loops: CDR1 MNHEY, CDR2 SVGAGI. The CDR3 spans 15 residues. Trimming took off 2 bases at V and 2 bases at J, with 12 bases between the two ends. The CDR3 DNA reads as TGTGCCAGCAGTTACCGGGGGACCCAGAACTATGGCTACACCTTC. Translated: CASSYRGTQNYGYTF.

This clonotype was seen at least ten times. The chain couples TRBV12-3 or TRBV12-4 to TRBJ1-2; D is uncertain. The CDR3 contains 14 residues. The V end lost 1 base, the J end lost 6 bases, and 12 bases lay between the germline ends. In DNA, the CDR3 is TGTGCCAGCAGTTTAGAGGGAGGGTCAAATGGCTACACCTTC. Translating gives CASSLEGGSNGYTF.

The V gene is TRBV28, the J gene TRBJ2-5; D is undetermined. This CDR3 is built from 13 residues. V lost 3 bases to trimming and J lost 0 bases, with 5 bases between them. Germline V gives CDR1 MDHEN, CDR2 SYDVKM. The CDR3 DNA reads TGTGCCAGCAGTTTGGAGTACCAAGAGACCCAGTACTTC. This encodes CASSLEYQETQYF. Full variable domain (rest looked up from reference TRBV28 and TRBJ2-5): DVKVTQSSRYLVKRTGEKVFLECVQDMDHENMFWYRQDPGLGLRLIYFSYDVKMKEKGDIPEGYSVSREKKERFSLILESASTNQTSMYLCASSLEYQETQYFGPGTRLLVL.

This clonotype has at least ten counts. The genes are TRBV5-1 and TRBJ1-1; weak D call: TRBD1 (6 bases). Germline CDR1 SGHRS, CDR2 YFSETQ. The CDR3 runs to 14 residues. V lost 1 base, J lost 5 bases, and 12 bases lay in between. The CDR3 coding sequence is TGCGCCAGCAGCTTGAACAGGGACGCGACTGAAGCTTTCTTT. Translating gives CASSLNRDATEAFF.